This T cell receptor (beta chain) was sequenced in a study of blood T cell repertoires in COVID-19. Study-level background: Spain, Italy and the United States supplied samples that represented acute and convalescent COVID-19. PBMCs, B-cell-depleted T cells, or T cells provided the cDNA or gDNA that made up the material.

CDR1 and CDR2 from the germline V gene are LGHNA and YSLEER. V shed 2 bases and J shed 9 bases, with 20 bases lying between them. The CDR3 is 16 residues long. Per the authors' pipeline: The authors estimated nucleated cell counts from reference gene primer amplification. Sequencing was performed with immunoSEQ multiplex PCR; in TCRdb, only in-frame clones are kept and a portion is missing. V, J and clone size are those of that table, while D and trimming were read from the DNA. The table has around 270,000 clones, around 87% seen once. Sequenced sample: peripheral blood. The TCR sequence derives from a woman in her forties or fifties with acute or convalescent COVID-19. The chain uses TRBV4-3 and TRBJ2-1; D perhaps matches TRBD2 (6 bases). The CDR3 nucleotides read TGCGCCAGCAGCCAACTCACCGGGACTGAAGGCGGTGAGCAGTTCTTC. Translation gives CASSQLTGTEGGEQFF.